These T cell receptor beta chains were read from a single sample in a study of shared clonotypes between healthy human individuals. Libraries were prepared by immunoSEQ multiplex PCR; TCRdb keeps only in-frame clonotypes and omits some of them. Among hundreds of thousands of clones listed, 98% were seen once. Sequencing was performed on naive CD8+ T cells sorted from blood. These receptors came from a man younger than 45 in good health. The CDR3 runs from the conserved cysteine through the conserved F or W. A D gene is named only where the DNA matches it firmly. Clone size, where shown, is once, few, many, or a class for clones that have expanded.

-	TRBV6-5	TRBJ1-5	-	TGTGCCACCTCACCGGGGGCGGGAAAACAGCCCCAGCATTTT	CATSPGAGKQPQHF
once	TRBV28	TRBJ2-3	TRBD2	TGTGCCAGCAGTTGGACTAGCGGGGCCACAGATACGCAGTATTTT	CASSWTSGATDTQYF
-	TRBV14	TRBJ1-2	-	TGTGCCAGCAGCTACAGGGACCCAAGGTCTGGGGATGGCTACACCTTC	CASSYRDPRSGDGYTF
once	TRBV5-4	TRBJ2-6	-	TGTGCCAGCAGCACAGGGACTGGAGGGGCCAACGTCCTGACTTTC	CASSTGTGGANVLTF
-	TRBV29-1	TRBJ1-4	-	TGCAGCGTTGAAACGGGACTGGGTAATGGGGAAAAACTGTTTTTT	CSVETGLGNGEKLFF
-	TRBV14	TRBJ1-2	-	TGTGCCAGCAGTCAGACGGAGAAGTATGGCTACACCTTC	CASSQTEKYGYTF
-	TRBV10-3	TRBJ1-2	TRBD1	TGTGCCATCAGTGAATCAGGACAGGGGCTAATGAACTATGGCTACACCTTC	CAISESGQGLMNYGYTF
-	TRBV25-1	TRBJ2-2	-	TGTGCCAGCGGTCGGGGTGTTTACGGGGAGCTGTTTTTT	CASGRGVYGELFF
-	TRBV29-1	TRBJ2-1	TRBD2	TGCAGCGTTGAAGCGGGAGGGCCCCATGAGCAGTTCTTC	CSVEAGGPHEQFF
-	TRBV14	TRBJ2-5	TRBD2	TGTGCCAGCAGCCTACCGACTAGCTCGTGGGAGACCCAGTACTTC	CASSLPTSSWETQYF
-	TRBV5-6	TRBJ1-2	-	TGTGCCAGCAGCTTGGGAGGGATCTGGGGCTACACCTTC	CASSLGGIWGYTF
-	TRBV7-9	TRBJ1-2	TRBD1	TGTGCGTGTCGGGGGACAGCCTTTTCCGAGGGCTACACCTTC	CACRGTAFSEGYTF
-	TRBV7-9	TRBJ1-2	-	TGTGCCAGCAGCTCGACACTGAACTACTATGGCTACACCTTC	CASSSTLNYYGYTF
-	TRBV7-9	TRBJ2-5	-	TGTGCCAGCAGCTGGGAGTTGACACAAGAGACCCAGTACTTC	CASSWELTQETQYF
-	TRBV19	TRBJ2-2	-	TGTGCCAGTAGTACCCCGGGGGCGAAACTGTTTTTT	CASSTPGAKLFF
-	TRBV29-1	TRBJ2-7	-	TGCAGCGTTGAAGATCTTCCCGGGAGCCCCCACGAGCAGTACTTC	CSVEDLPGSPHEQYF
-	TRBV2	TRBJ2-1	TRBD2	TGTGCCGGCCGACTAGCCAATTACACTTTCCATGAGCAGTTCTTC	CAGRLANYTFHEQFF
-	TRBV2	TRBJ2-7	-	TGTGCCAGCAGTGAAGCGCTTGCCGGCTACTACGAGCAGTACTTC	CASSEALAGYYEQYF
-	TRBV9	TRBJ2-7	-	TGTGCCAGCAGCAATAGACTGGACTCCTACGAGCAGTACTTC	CASSNRLDSYEQYF
-	TRBV2	TRBJ2-1	TRBD2	TGTGCCAGCAGTGAGGGGGGGATGCGGGTCCGATACAATGAGCAGTTCTTC	CASSEGGMRVRYNEQFF
-	TRBV29-1	TRBJ2-2	TRBD2	TGCAGCGTTGAGGGACTAGCGGGAGTCGGTACCGGGGAGCTGTTTTTT	CSVEGLAGVGTGELFF
-	TRBV11-2	TRBJ1-2	-	TGTGCCAGCAGCTTGCTACCAGGGGTCGGCTATGGCTACACCTTC	CASSLLPGVGYGYTF
-	TRBV18	TRBJ2-5	TRBD1	TGTGCCAGCCACCACACAGGGGGCGTGGAGACCCAGTACTTC	CASHHTGGVETQYF
-	TRBV10-2	TRBJ1-2	-	TGCGCCAGCAGTGATGCTGCGCGGTCTGCTAACTATGGCTACACCTTC	CASSDAARSANYGYTF
few	TRBV7-9	TRBJ1-5	-	TGTGCCAGCAGCTTAGCCGCCGGGGGTAGCAATCAGCCCCAGCATTTT	CASSLAAGGSNQPQHF
-	TRBV30	TRBJ2-7	-	TGTGCCTGGAGTAGAACCTACGAGCAGTACTTC	CAWSRTYEQYF